This is a list of T cell receptor beta chains from one sample in a study of cytomegalovirus exposure and HLA in healthy donors. Only in-frame clones appear in the TCRdb table, and some are missing; sequencing was by immunoSEQ multiplex PCR. The table records 90,000 to 130,000 clones, about 80% of them present only once. Sequenced input: PBMCs. All receptors derive from a woman aged 18-30 years in good health and CMV-seropositive. Both conserved end residues are part of each CDR3. Not every row has a clone size; where given, it reads once, few, many or a size class.

J gene,V gene,clone size,CDR3 protein
TRBJ2-3,TRBV10-2,.,CASSARDRRTDTQYF
TRBJ1-1,TRBV9,.,CASSVGAPNTEAFF
TRBJ2-5,TRBV30,.,CAWSPTGARGTQYF
TRBJ2-1,TRBV21-1,.,CASRTDRGYSNEQFF
TRBJ2-5,TRBV7-9,.,CASTPSRETQYF
TRBJ1-2,TRBV5-6,once,CASRALRQLLYGYTF
TRBJ2-1,TRBV6-5,.,CASTSGTSGYNEQFF
TRBJ1-5,TRBV30,.,CAWSVGSASNQPQHF
TRBJ2-2,TRBV4-1,.,CASSPHWAANTGELFF
TRBJ2-2,TRBV7-2,once,CASSSRGTGELFF
TRBJ2-3,TRBV7-8,.,CASKLASTDTQYF
TRBJ2-7,TRBV27,.,CANKGGQGPPEQYF
TRBJ2-2,TRBV6-5,once,CASSYSGTGSTGELFF
.,TRBV11-3,once,CASSFSSGKYEQYF
TRBJ1-1,TRBV9,once,CASSERGTSEAFF
TRBJ2-7,TRBV10-1,few,CASRGPRGVHEQYF
TRBJ2-3,TRBV7-3,.,CASSLFGGASTDTQYF
TRBJ2-1,TRBV5-1,.,CASSRQTGWGANEQFF
TRBJ2-4,TRBV2,.,CASRDGQAKNIQYF
TRBJ2-1,TRBV5-1,.,CASSRDSNNEQFF
TRBJ1-2,TRBV5-1,.,CASSLVPGDGYTF
TRBJ1-3,TRBV5-4,.,CASSLDRAGNTIYF
TRBJ1-1,TRBV19,.,CASNNRGNEAFF
TRBJ2-3,TRBV5-8,.,CASSPDFSTDTQYF
TRBJ1-2,TRBV6-5,.,CASSYSGGGDYGYTF
TRBJ2-7,TRBV6-5,.,CASIPRYRERYEQYF
TRBJ1-2,TRBV6-1,.,CASESGEGYTF
TRBJ1-2,TRBV23-1,.,CASSQSHTDRGISNYGYTF
TRBJ2-7,TRBV5-1,.,CASSQQTSAGESYEQYF
TRBJ2-1,TRBV5-5,.,CASSLDRAWGNEQFF
TRBJ2-3,TRBV6-1,.,CASTESGLAGIHTQYF
TRBJ1-4,TRBV28,.,CASSFPGLTNEKLFF
TRBJ2-1,TRBV11-2,.,CASGLAGNEQFF
TRBJ2-7,TRBV5-1,.,CASSPGQTYEQYF
TRBJ2-1,TRBV11-3,.,CASSLFDRVYNEQFF
TRBJ1-2,TRBV28,few,CASSSPGAIGYTF
TRBJ2-7,TRBV15,.,CATSREGTSHEQYF
TRBJ2-3,TRBV4-1,.,CASSQVRGLAGVDTQYF
TRBJ2-5,TRBV5-6,once,CASSSSPYQETQYF
TRBJ2-5,TRBV2,once,CASSARGLAGVRETQYF
TRBJ1-5,TRBV18,.,CASSPMPTTGFSNQPQHF
TRBJ2-1,TRBV4-1,once,CASIPGREGYNEQFF
TRBJ1-2,TRBV28,.,CASSFPLGYTF
TRBJ1-2,TRBV14,.,CASSQGPRPYTF
TRBJ2-3,TRBV27,.,CASRGGGIDTQYF
TRBJ1-1,TRBV28,few,CASSLPTGLNTEAFF
TRBJ1-1,TRBV20-1,few,CSARRNTEAFF
TRBJ1-2,TRBV6-5,few,CASSPTGIYGYTF
TRBJ2-1,TRBV7-3,.,CASSSTKTSGSYNEQFF